This TCR beta chain was profiled in a study of blood T cell repertoires in COVID-19. Turning to the study itself: Sample material is recorded as cDNA or gDNA derived from T cells, B-cell-depleted T cells, or PBMCs.

Original data processing: Estimated nucleated cell counts came from reference gene primer amplification. Libraries were prepared by immunoSEQ multiplex PCR; TCRdb keeps only in-frame clonotypes and omits some of them. V, J and clone size are taken as reported in that table, and D and trimming were inferred from the DNA itself. The sample has about 240,000 clones, about 85% seen once. This CDR3 comprises 16 residues. Trimming removed 1 base from V and 3 bases from J; junction bases left unmatched: 6. Germline V gene sequence: CDR1 SGHTA, CDR2 FQGTGA. The rearrangement links TRBV7-3 to TRBJ2-1; 7 nucleotides align to TRBD2. The sequencing sample was made of peripheral blood. The source is a woman in her fifties or sixties with active or convalescent COVID-19. CDR3 protein: CASSLRKVAGYNEQFF. The CDR3 bases are TGTGCCAGCAGCTTAAGAAAGGTAGCGGGCTACAATGAGCAGTTCTTC.